The 17 T cell receptor beta chains below were found in one sample sequenced in a study of cytomegalovirus exposure and HLA in healthy donors. The PCR employed 60 Vbeta primers together with 13 Jbeta primers. Data came from immunoSEQ multiplex PCR; TCRdb stores just in-frame clones and leaves some out. The sample data list approximately 190,000 clones. Sequencing was done on a sample of PBMCs. These receptor sequences come from a man aged 25-45 years in good health and CMV-seronegative.

The chain couples TRBV7-6 to TRBJ1-5; a possible D gene is TRBD1 (6 bases). Between the trimmed V and J ends, which lost 3 bases and 4 bases, there was a span of 10 bases. Looked up from germline, CDR1 is SGHVS and CDR2 is FNYEAQ. The CDR3 loop spans 14 amino acids. The CDR3 DNA is TGTGCCAGCAGCTTGACAGGCGAGAATCAGCCCCAGCATTTT. Translated, it gives CASSLTGENQPQHF.

This sequence joins TRBV5-1 and TRBJ2-2; 12 positions match TRBD2. This CDR3 comprises 17 residues. The germline V gene has CDR1 SGHRS and CDR2 YFSETQ. V dropped 4 bases and J dropped 6; count of bases not matched to a gene: 10. This CDR3 is CASSPLSPSGRAGELFF. The DNA of the CDR3 is TGCGCCAGCAGCCCCCTTTCCCCTAGCGGGAGGGCCGGGGAGCTGTTTTTT.

The rearrangement links TRBV28 to TRBJ2-7; no clear D. CDR1 is MDHEN, CDR2 SYDVKM, per germline. The CDR3 loop spans 12 amino acids. The germline V and J ends were trimmed by 1 base and 2 bases, with 3 bases remaining between them. CDR3 coding DNA: TGTGCCAGCAGTTTATCCACCTACGAGCAGTACTTC. Its protein product is CASSLSTYEQYF.

The chain has TRBV14 and TRBJ2-1; D not resolved. Germline V lookup: CDR1 SGHDN, CDR2 FVKESK. The CDR3 runs to 13 residues. V lost 3 bases and J lost 10, with 13 bases in between. The DNA of the CDR3 is TGTGCCAGCAGCCATCACGGCTCGGAGGAGCAGTTCTTC. Translating it yields CASSHHGSEEQFF.

The chain recombines TRBV2 with TRBJ2-2; 10 positions agree with TRBD2. The CDR3 extends over 17 amino acids. Germline CDR1 SNHLY, CDR2 FYNNEI. V shed 4 bases and J 2 bases; nucleotides not matched to a gene: 7. The DNA for the CDR3 is TGTGCCAGCAGTGTTTCAGCGGGGGGGGGAAACACCGGGGAGCTGTTTTTT. It yields the protein CASSVSAGGGNTGELFF.

The V and J genes are TRBV27 and TRBJ2-1, with D possibly TRBD2 on 5 matching bases. Germline lookup yields CDR1 MNHEY and CDR2 SMNVEV (reference sequence). Trimming removed 5 bases from V and 10 bases from J, with 9 bases in between. CDR3 size: 11 residues. In DNA form, the CDR3 reads TGTGCCAGCAGTAAAACGGGGGAGCAGTTCTTC. This sequence encodes CASSKTGEQFF.

The chain has TRBV6-5 and TRBJ2-7; perhaps TRBD2 as D (5 bases). The germline V gene encodes CDR1 MNHEY and CDR2 SVGAGI. V dropped 6 bases and J dropped 3 bases, with 15 bases sitting between them. This CDR3 is built from 14 residues. This chain's CDR3 is CASSRTVSGYEQYF. The CDR3 region has the DNA TGTGCCAGCAGCCGCACGGTCAGCGGCTACGAGCAGTACTTC.

The rearrangement links TRBV9 to TRBJ1-6; 9 bases match TRBD1. The V segment lost 4 bases and the J segment 10 bases; nucleotides outside the gene matches: 12. The CDR3 is 16 residues long. Per the germline V gene, CDR1 is SGDLS and CDR2 is YYNGEE. CDR3 sequence reads: CASSPGRTGVYSPLHF. DNA of the CDR3: TGTGCCAGCAGCCCAGGAAGGACAGGGGTGTACTCACCCCTCCACTTT.

The chain employs TRBV11-2 and TRBJ2-5; TRBD1 matches 9 bases. The DNA end is more similar to TRBJ2-7, so the J call may be wrong. The CDR3 contains 15 residues. Per the germline V gene, CDR1 is SGHAT and CDR2 is FQNNGV. The CDR3 here is CASSYNEDRGYEQYF. The CDR3 DNA reads TGTGCCAGCAGCTATAACGAGGACAGGGGATACGAGCAGTACTTC.

This chain uses TRBV19 with TRBJ2-7; tentatively, D is TRBD2 (6 bases). Deletions cut 5 bases from V and 2 bases from J, with 22 bases between. Germline values: CDR1 LNHDA, CDR2 SQIVND (reference sequence). This CDR3 is 17 amino acids long. The CDR3 DNA follows: TGTGCCAGTAGTCGGGGCAGGCGGGATGGGGATACCTACGAGCAGTACTTC. It is translated as CASSRGRRDGDTYEQYF.

The CDR3, as DNA: TGTGCCAGTAGTCTGGACAGGGATGTCACTGAAGCTTTCTTT. Translated: CASSLDRDVTEAFF. J is TRBJ1-1 and V is TRBV19; 8 bases are a match to TRBD1. The junction had 6 bases not matched to a gene; V was cut back by 5 bases and J by 4 bases. This CDR3 contains 14 residues. CDR1 LNHDA and CDR2 SQIVND come from the germline V gene (reference sequence).

The chain employs TRBV9 and TRBJ1-1, with 9 bases fitting TRBD1. The ends lost 0 bases at V and 2 bases at J; junction bases unmatched: 5. This CDR3 has 16 amino acids. Germline-derived CDR1 and CDR2 are SGDLS and YYNGEE. CDR3 sequence reads: CASSVAGTGINTEAFF. The CDR3 DNA follows: TGTGCCAGCAGCGTAGCTGGGACAGGGATAAACACTGAAGCTTTCTTT.

J is TRBJ2-1 and V is TRBV7-6; TRBD1 aligns across 7 bases. The J segment lost 0 bases and the V segment lost 5 bases, leaving 7 bases of the junction unmatched. Germline CDR1 SGHVS, CDR2 FNYEAQ. The CDR3 extends over 16 amino acids. The CDR3 reads CASSALTGSSYNEQFF. The CDR3 DNA is TGTGCCAGCAGCGCATTGACAGGGAGCTCCTACAATGAGCAGTTCTTC.

V and J are TRBV5-1 and TRBJ1-4; D not resolved. With 0 bases removed from V and 7 bases from J, the gap between germline ends came to 16 bases. CDR3 length: 16 residues. Germline V CDR1 and CDR2: SGHRS, YFSETQ. CDR3 sequence (DNA): TGCGCCAGCAGCTTGGCCGCTTCACCAGCAGGTGAAAAACTGTTTTTT. This sequence encodes CASSLAASPAGEKLFF.

The chain couples TRBV27 to TRBJ1-5, with no clear D. Germline CDR1 MNHEY, CDR2 SMNVEV (reference sequence). V was trimmed by 2 bases and J by 7 bases, leaving 12 bases between them. CDR3 length equals 14 residues. DNA of the CDR3: TGTGCCAGCAGTTTAGTGGGTCCAGCGCAGCCCCAGCATTTT. This gives the protein CASSLVGPAQPQHF.

This chain links TRBV18 with TRBJ2-7; the D gene is possibly TRBD2 (6 bases). This CDR3 spans 13 amino acids. Germline CDR1 is KGHSH and CDR2 is LQKENI. Trimming removed 0 bases at V and 5 bases at J, with 8 bases between. The DNA for the CDR3 is TGTGCCAGCTCACCACCAGGGGAGGACGAGCAGTACTTC. The encoded protein is CASSPPGEDEQYF. Full variable domain (rest looked up from reference TRBV18 and TRBJ2-7): NAGVMQNPRHLVRRRGQEARLRCSPMKGHSHVYWYRQLPEEGLKFMVYLQKENIIDESGMPKERFSAEFPKEGPSILRIQQVVRGDSAAYFCASSPPGEDEQYFGPGTRLTVT.

The chain links TRBV4-2 to TRBJ2-1; 9 bases are a match to TRBD2. Germline V gene lookup returns CDR1 LGHNA and CDR2 YNFKEQ. The CDR3 has 15 amino acids. The V gene end was trimmed by 4 bases and the J gene end by 9 bases; junction bases not matched to a gene: 10. DNA of the CDR3: TGTGCCAGCAGCCCAGCGGGAGGATTCCAGAGTGAGCAGTTCTTC. This sequence encodes CASSPAGGFQSEQFF.